This T cell receptor (beta chain) stems from a study of cytomegalovirus exposure and HLA in healthy donors. Germline CDR1 reads SQVTM; CDR2 reads ANQGSEA. The CDR3 contains 12 residues. V lost 4 bases to trimming and J lost 7 bases, with 11 bases between them. Vbeta (60) and Jbeta (13) primers were used in the PCR. TCRdb's copy holds only in-frame clones and misses some; the assay was immunoSEQ multiplex PCR. The sample contains around 110,000 clones, around a tenth of which appear only once. Sequenced: PBMCs. This TCR was recovered from a man aged 25-45 years in good health and CMV-seronegative. This sequence joins TRBV29-1 and TRBJ1-5; D is uncertain. CDR3 sequence reads: CSVARGGQPQHF. For the CDR3, the DNA is TGCAGCGTTGCACGGGGAGGACAGCCCCAGCATTTT. The whole variable domain, remainder taken from reference TRBV29-1 and TRBJ1-5, is SAVISQKPSRDICQRGTSLTIQCQVDSQVTMMFWYRQQPGQSLTLIATANQGSEATYESGFVIDKFPISRPNLTFSTLTVSNMSPEDSSIYLCSVARGGQPQHFGDGTRLSIL.